These 14 T cell receptor beta chains were sequenced from one sample in a study of CD8 T cells in Susac syndrome. Reverse transcription of about 0.5 to 1 ug RNA used random hexamers. TCRdb fed the immunoSEQ multiplex PCR reads into MiXCR, producing one record per CDR3 protein. There are about 160,000 distinct CDR3 sequences in the sample; roughly 95% occur only once, and 0.075% to 0.095% lies in the top ten. The sequenced material came from CD4+ T cells from PBMCs. These receptors came from a human donor with multiple sclerosis.

The chain has TRBV3-1 and TRBJ2-2, with TRBD2 identical over 7 bases. The CDR3 extends over 17 amino acids. The V and J ends lost 6 bases and 2 bases, in that order; junction bases with no gene match: 12. From germline, CDR1 is LGHDT and CDR2 YNNKEL (reference sequence). This CDR3 is CASRNRRERENTGELFF. As DNA, the CDR3 is TGTGCCAGCAGGAACCGGCGGGAGAGAGAAAACACCGGGGAGCTGTTTTTT.

The rearrangement joins TRBV6-6 to TRBJ1-4; a weak D match, TRBD1 (6 bases). Germline CDR1 reads MNHNY; CDR2 reads SVGAGI (reference sequence). The V end was cut by 7 bases, the J end by 11 bases, with 14 bases between. The CDR3 covers 12 residues. Here the CDR3 reads CASTLQGGKLFF. DNA of the CDR3: TGTGCCAGCACCCTACAGGGCGGGAAACTGTTTTTT.

This chain links TRBV30 with TRBJ2-2; the D is unclear. The CDR3 is 14 residues long. Trimming took 1 base from V and 5 from J, leaving 11 bases between them. Germline V gene sequence: CDR1 GTSNPN, CDR2 SVGIG (reference sequence). Written as DNA, the CDR3 is TGTGCCTGGAGTGGCTGGGATGGTACCGGGGAGCTGTTTTTT. Translation gives CAWSGWDGTGELFF.

Regarding this clonotype: The junction does not match germline at one end; this may be a read error. This chain connects TRBV14 to TRBJ2-3; possible D gene TRBD2, 5 bases. Per germline, CDR1 SGHDN and CDR2 FVKESK. The CDR3 is 14 residues long. The CDR3 DNA reads TGTACCAGCAGTCGCGGGTCGTCGACAGATACGCAGTATTTT. It is translated as CTSSRGSSTDTQYF.

This sequence joins TRBV5-1 and TRBJ2-1, with no clear D. Germline CDR1 is SGHRS and CDR2 is YFSETQ. The CDR3 contains 15 residues. Trimming pared 1 base from V and 3 bases from J, leaving 11 bases between. As DNA, the CDR3 is TGCGCCAGCAGCTTGATGAGTTCGGGCTACAATGAGCAGTTCTTC. This gives the protein CASSLMSSGYNEQFF.

The chain joins TRBV18 to TRBJ1-2; D might be TRBD1 (6 bases). Deletions cut 6 bases from V and 8 bases from J, with 13 bases between. The germline CDR1 and CDR2 sequences are KGHSH and LQKENI. The CDR3 spans 12 residues. CDR3 in DNA: TGTGCCAGCTCGACAGGAAGATTGGGCTACACCTTC. Translation gives CASSTGRLGYTF.

The genes are TRBV30 and TRBJ1-2; D is unresolved. Germline V gene data show CDR1 as GTSNPN and CDR2 as SVGIG (reference sequence). The CDR3 spans 12 residues. V lost 0 bases to trimming and J lost 7 bases, with 9 bases between them. Here the CDR3 DNA reads TGTGCCTGGAGTGTTGGCCAACCTGGCTACACCTTC. Translated, it gives CAWSVGQPGYTF.

V and J are TRBV12-3 or TRBV12-4 and TRBJ2-4; unclear D gene. There are 13 residues in the CDR3. The V gene lost 4 bases and the J gene lost 3 bases, with 7 bases spanning the gap. For the CDR3, the DNA is TGTGCCAGCAGTTCCAGTCTCAAAAACATTCAGTACTTC. It is translated as CASSSSLKNIQYF.

The chain links TRBV20-1 to TRBJ1-1; TRBD1 aligns across 10 bases. CDR1 and CDR2 (germline): DFQATT, SNEGSKA (reference sequence). V gave up 0 bases and J gave up 4 bases; unmatched junction bases: 5. The CDR3 length is 15 residues. The CDR3 region is CSAREDRGQGTEAFF. The CDR3 DNA follows: TGCAGTGCTAGAGAAGACAGGGGGCAGGGCACTGAAGCTTTCTTT.

The rearrangement links TRBV5-6 to TRBJ2-7; TRBD2 aligns across 8 bases. V was clipped by 5 bases and J by 1 base; unmatched bases: 2. Germline CDR1 SGHDT, CDR2 YYEEEE. The CDR3 loop spans 13 amino acids. CDR3 bases: TGTGCCAGCAGGTCGGGAGGGTCCTACGAGCAGTACTTC. Its translation is CASRSGGSYEQYF.

The gene calls are TRBV7-9 and TRBJ2-7; 7 bases align to TRBD2. There are 15 residues in the CDR3. Germline values: CDR1 SEHNR, CDR2 FQNEAQ (reference sequence). Trimming removed 3 bases from V and 2 bases from J; junction bases left unmatched: 7. CDR3 DNA sequence: TGTGCCAGCAGCTTCGGGGCTAGCGGACCCTACGAGCAGTACTTC. It yields the protein CASSFGASGPYEQYF.

This chain connects TRBV5-6 to TRBJ1-1, with 8 bases identical to TRBD1. This CDR3 has 12 amino acids. Germline trimming cut 4 bases from V and 9 bases from J; bases unmatched to any gene: 5. The germline V gene encodes CDR1 SGHDT and CDR2 YYEEEE. CDR3 DNA: TGTGCCAGCAGCCGGGACAGGAAAAAAGCTTTCTTT. As protein: CASSRDRKKAFF.

This sequence joins TRBV10-3 and TRBJ2-7, with D perhaps given as TRBD1 or TRBD2 (5 bases each). V was cut by 11 bases and J by 2 bases, with 16 bases left in between. This CDR3 comprises 13 residues. From germline, CDR1 is ENHRY and CDR2 SYGVKD. The CDR3 loop reads CASSGQIAYEQYF. The CDR3 nucleotides read TGTGCCTCATCGGGGCAGATAGCCTACGAGCAGTACTTC.

The chain employs TRBV28 and TRBJ1-5; 7 positions agree with TRBD1. Germline CDR1 is MDHEN and CDR2 is SYDVKM. The CDR3 spans 15 residues. Trimming at V came to 5 bases and at J to 5 bases, leaving 9 bases not matched to a gene. The CDR3 DNA follows: TGTGCCAGCAGTCCTCCTGACAGGGCCTATCAGCCCCAGCATTTT. Encoded protein: CASSPPDRAYQPQHF.